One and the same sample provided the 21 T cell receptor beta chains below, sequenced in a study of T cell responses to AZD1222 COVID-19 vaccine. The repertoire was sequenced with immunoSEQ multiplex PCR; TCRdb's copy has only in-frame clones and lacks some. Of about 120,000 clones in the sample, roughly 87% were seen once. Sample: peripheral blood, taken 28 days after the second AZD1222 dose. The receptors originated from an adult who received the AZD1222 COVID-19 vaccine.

CDR3 in DNA: TGTGCCAGCAGTCGAAGCGGGGGGTACAGCAATCAGCCCCAGCATTTT. This encodes CASSRSGGYSNQPQHF. The rearrangement links TRBV27 to TRBJ1-5; perhaps TRBD1 as D (5 bases). The V gene lost 5 bases and the J gene lost 1 base, with 15 bases spanning the gap. Germline V gene lookup returns CDR1 MNHEY and CDR2 SMNVEV (reference sequence). The CDR3 runs to 16 residues.

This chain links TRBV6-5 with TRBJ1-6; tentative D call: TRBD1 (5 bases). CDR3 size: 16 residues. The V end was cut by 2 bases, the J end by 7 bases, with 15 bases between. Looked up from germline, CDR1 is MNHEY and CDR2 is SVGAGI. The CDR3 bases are TGTGCCAGCAGTTACGGCACCATGGGGGGGAATTCACCCCTCCACTTT. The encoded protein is CASSYGTMGGNSPLHF.

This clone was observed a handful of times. The CDR3 reads CASSFQRNTEAFF. The CDR3 DNA reads as TGTGCCAGCAGCTTCCAAAGGAACACTGAAGCTTTCTTT. V usage is TRBV11-3 and J usage is TRBJ1-1; D is undetermined. Between the trimmed V and J ends, which lost 3 bases and 1 base, there was a span of 6 bases. Germline V CDR1 and CDR2: SGHNT, YENEEA. The CDR3 covers 13 residues.

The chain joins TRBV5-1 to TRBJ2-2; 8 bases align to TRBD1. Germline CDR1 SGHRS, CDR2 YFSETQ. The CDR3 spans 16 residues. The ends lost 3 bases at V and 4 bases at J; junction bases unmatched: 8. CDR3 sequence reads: CASSSTLGQGTGELFF. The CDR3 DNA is TGCGCCAGCAGCTCCACGCTTGGACAGGGCACCGGGGAGCTGTTTTTT.

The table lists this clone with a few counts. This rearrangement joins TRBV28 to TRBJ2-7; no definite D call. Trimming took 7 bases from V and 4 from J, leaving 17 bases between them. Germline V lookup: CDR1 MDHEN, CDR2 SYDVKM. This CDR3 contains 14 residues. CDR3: CASTPKFLHYEQYF. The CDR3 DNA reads TGTGCCAGCACTCCAAAGTTTCTCCATTACGAGCAGTACTTC.

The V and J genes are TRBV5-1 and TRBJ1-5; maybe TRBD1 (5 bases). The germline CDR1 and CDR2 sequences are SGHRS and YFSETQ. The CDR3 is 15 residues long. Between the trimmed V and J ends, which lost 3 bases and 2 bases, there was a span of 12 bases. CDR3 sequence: CASSYGGSGNQPQHF. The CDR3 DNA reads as TGCGCCAGCAGCTATGGGGGTTCAGGCAATCAGCCCCAGCATTTT.

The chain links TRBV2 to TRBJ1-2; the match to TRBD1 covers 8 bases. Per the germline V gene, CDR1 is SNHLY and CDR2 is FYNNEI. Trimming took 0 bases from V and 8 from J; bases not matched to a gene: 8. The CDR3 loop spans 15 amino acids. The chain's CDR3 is CASSEALQQGEGYTF. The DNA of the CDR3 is TGTGCCAGCAGTGAAGCGCTTCAACAGGGGGAAGGCTACACCTTC.

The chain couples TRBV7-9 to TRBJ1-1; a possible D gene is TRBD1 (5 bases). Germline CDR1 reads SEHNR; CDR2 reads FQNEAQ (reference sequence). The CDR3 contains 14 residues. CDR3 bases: TGTGCAGAGAGCAAGGGGACGGGGGACACTGAAGCTTTCTTT. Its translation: CAESKGTGDTEAFF.

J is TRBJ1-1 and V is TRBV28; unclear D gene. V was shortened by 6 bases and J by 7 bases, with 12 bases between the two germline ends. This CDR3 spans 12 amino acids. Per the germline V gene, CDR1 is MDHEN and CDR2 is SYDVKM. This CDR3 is CASSVTSLEAFF. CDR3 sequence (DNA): TGTGCCAGCAGCGTGACAAGCCTTGAAGCTTTCTTT.

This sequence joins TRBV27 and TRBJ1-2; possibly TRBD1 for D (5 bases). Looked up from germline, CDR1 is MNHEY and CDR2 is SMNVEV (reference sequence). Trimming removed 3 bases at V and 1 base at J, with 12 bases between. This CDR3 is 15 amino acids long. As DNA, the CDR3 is TGTGCCAGCAGTTTGTTGGCAGGGTTTAACTATGGCTACACCTTC. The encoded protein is CASSLLAGFNYGYTF.

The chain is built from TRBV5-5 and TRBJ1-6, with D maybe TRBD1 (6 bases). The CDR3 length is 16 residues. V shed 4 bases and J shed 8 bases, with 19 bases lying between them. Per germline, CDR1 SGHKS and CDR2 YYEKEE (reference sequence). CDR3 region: CASSPLPPRGYSPLHF. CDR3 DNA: TGTGCCAGCAGCCCCCTCCCCCCGAGGGGGTATTCACCCCTCCACTTT. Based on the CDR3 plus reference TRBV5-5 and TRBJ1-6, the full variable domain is DAGVTQSPTHLIKTRGQQVTLRCSPISGHKSVSWYQQVLGQGPQFIFQYYEKEERGRGNFPDRFSARQFPNYSSELNVNALLLGDSALYLCASSPLPPRGYSPLHFGNGTRLTVT.

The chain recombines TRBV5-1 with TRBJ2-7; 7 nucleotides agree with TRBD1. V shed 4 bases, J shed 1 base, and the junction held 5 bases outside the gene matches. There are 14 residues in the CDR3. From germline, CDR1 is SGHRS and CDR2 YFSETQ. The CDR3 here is CASSRDSRSYEQYF. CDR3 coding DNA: TGCGCCAGCAGCAGGGACAGTCGATCCTACGAGCAGTACTTC. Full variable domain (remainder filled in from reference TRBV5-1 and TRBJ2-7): KAGVTQTPRYLIKTRGQQVTLSCSPISGHRSVSWYQQTPGQGLQFLFEYFSETQRNKGNFPGRFSGRQFSNSRSEMNVSTLELGDSALYLCASSRDSRSYEQYFGPGTRLTVT.

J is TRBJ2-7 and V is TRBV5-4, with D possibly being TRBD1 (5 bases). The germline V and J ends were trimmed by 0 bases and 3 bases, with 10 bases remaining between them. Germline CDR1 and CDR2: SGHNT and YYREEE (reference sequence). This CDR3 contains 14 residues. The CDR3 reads CASSLGGGFYEQYF. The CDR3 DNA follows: TGTGCCAGCAGCTTGGGGGGCGGATTCTACGAGCAGTACTTC. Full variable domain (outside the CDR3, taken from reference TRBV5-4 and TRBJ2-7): ETGVTQSPTHLIKTRGQQVTLRCSSQSGHNTVSWYQQALGQGPQFIFQYYREEENGRGNFPPRFSGLQFPNYSSELNVNALELDDSALYLCASSLGGGFYEQYFGPGTRLTVT.

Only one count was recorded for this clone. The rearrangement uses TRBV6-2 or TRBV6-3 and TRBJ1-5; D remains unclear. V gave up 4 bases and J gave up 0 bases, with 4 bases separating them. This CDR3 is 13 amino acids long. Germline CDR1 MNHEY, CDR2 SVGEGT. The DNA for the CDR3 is TGTGCCAGCAGTTTCCATAGCAATCAGCCCCAGCATTTT. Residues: CASSFHSNQPQHF.

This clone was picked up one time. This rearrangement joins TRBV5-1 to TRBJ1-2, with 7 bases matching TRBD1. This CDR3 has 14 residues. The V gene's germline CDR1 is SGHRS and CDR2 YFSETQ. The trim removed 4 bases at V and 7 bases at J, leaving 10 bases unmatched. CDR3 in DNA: TGCGCCAGCAGCCCGACAGGGTCAAGTGCTGGCTACACCTTC. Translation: CASSPTGSSAGYTF.

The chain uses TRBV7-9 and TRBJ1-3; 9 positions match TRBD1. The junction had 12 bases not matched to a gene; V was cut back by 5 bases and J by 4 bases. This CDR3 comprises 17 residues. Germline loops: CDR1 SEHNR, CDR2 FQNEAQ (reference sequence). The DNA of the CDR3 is TGTGCCAGCAGCGGGAAGGGACAGGGCCTTTCCGGAAACACCATATATTTT. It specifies CASSGKGQGLSGNTIYF.

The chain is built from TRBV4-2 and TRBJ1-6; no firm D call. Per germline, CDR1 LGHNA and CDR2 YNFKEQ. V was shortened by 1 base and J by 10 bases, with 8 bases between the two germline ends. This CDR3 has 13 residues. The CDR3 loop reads CASSQVLGSPLHF. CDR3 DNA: TGTGCCAGCAGCCAAGTTCTCGGATCACCCCTCCACTTT.

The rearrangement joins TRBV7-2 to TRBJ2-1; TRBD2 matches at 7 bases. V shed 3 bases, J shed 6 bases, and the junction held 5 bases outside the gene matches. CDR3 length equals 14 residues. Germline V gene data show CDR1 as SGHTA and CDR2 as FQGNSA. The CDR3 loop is CASSFGTTSNEQFF. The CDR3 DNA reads TGTGCCAGCAGCTTCGGGACTACCAGCAATGAGCAGTTCTTC.

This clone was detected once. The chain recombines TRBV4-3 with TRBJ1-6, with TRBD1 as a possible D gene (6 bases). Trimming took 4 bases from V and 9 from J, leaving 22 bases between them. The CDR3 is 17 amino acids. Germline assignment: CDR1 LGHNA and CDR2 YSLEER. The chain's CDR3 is CASSPGTGGAVSSPLHF. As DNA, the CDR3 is TGCGCCAGCAGCCCCGGTACCGGGGGCGCCGTATCTTCACCCCTCCACTTT.

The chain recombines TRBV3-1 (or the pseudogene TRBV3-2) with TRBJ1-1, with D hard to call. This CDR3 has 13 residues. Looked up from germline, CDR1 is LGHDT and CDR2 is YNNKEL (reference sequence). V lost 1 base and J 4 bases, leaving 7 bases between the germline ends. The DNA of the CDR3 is TGTGCCAGCAGCCAAGTATTGGGCACTGAAGCTTTCTTT. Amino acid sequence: CASSQVLGTEAFF.

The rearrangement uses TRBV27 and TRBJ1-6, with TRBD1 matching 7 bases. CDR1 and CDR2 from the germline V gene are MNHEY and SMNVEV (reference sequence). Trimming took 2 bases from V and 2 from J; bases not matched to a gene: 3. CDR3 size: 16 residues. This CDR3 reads CASSLQGGTYNSPLHF. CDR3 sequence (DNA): TGTGCCAGCAGTTTACAAGGGGGCACCTATAATTCACCCCTCCACTTT.